This T cell receptor beta chain is drawn from a study of T cell repertoires in cytomegalovirus infection. On the study more broadly: Signatures in public TCR beta sequences pointed to both CMV infection and matching HLA type. Study-level points and caveats: Identification of carriers of CMV plus the relevant HLA was achieved through cumulative public TCR beta family frequency. HLA-C-restricted CMV clonotypes gave the most frequent clonotype in two of eight donors.

This clonotype was recorded a few times. Its antigen is still unknown. Germline CDR1 is SGHVS and CDR2 is FNYEAQ. Unmatched junction bases numbered 5, after V lost 3 bases and J lost 0 bases. This CDR3 has 17 residues. TCRdb re-derived calls from the reads in MiXCR, one entry per CDR3 protein. The sample yields 200,000 or so distinct CDR3 sequences, approximately 30% seen once. The chain links TRBV7-6 to TRBJ1-4; 9 nucleotides match TRBD1. What was sequenced was PBMCs. The source of this sequence is a human donor in good health (CMV status not recorded). Some clones in this sample may be carry-over from other donors' samples. In DNA, the CDR3 is TGTGCCAGCAGCTTTCCGGGACAGGGCCCAACTAATGAAAAACTGTTTTTT. It translates to CASSFPGQGPTNEKLFF.